This T cell receptor beta chain was found in a study of cytomegalovirus exposure and HLA in healthy donors. Trimming cost V 4 bases and J 6 bases; bases outside gene matches: 4. Germline CDR1 PRHDT, CDR2 FYEKMQ (reference sequence). CDR3 length: 15 residues. Profiled with immunoSEQ multiplex PCR; TCRdb holds only in-frame clones, not every one. This sample carries 70,000 to 80,000 clones, roughly 95% of them seen once, and the ten largest clones take approximately 3.4%. V usage is TRBV13 and J usage is TRBJ2-1; TRBD1 agrees at 12 bases. This TCR was recovered from a woman aged 18-29 years in good health and CMV-seropositive. Sequencing used PBMCs. The CDR3: CASSSGQGATNEQFF. CDR3 DNA sequence: TGTGCCAGCAGCTCGGGACAGGGGGCAACCAATGAGCAGTTCTTC.